Reported below is one T cell receptor (beta chain). What it binds is unknown. Measured with immunoSEQ multiplex PCR; TCRdb has only the in-frame clones, and not every one. The data contain fewer than 35,000 clones, 70% to 90% of them singletons. This specimen comes from a study of multiple sclerosis patients with progressive multifocal leukoencephalopathy. Regarding the study as a whole: Less diverse TRB repertoires were suggested in most PML patients. Before and during natalizumab, the clones expanded at PML already existed.

CDR3 size: 14 residues. Unmatched junction bases numbered 5, after V lost 2 bases and J lost 4 bases. Germline CDR1 SGHRS, CDR2 YFSETQ. Time point noted: before natalizumab initiation. All patients had prior interferon beta, and all PML patients were female. This chain joins TRBV5-1 and TRBJ1-1; 7 bases map to TRBD1. Sequencing used PBMCs. The origin of this receptor is a human donor with multiple sclerosis. This chain's CDR3 is CASSLQGLGTEAFF. DNA of the CDR3: TGCGCCAGCAGCTTACAGGGGCTCGGCACTGAAGCTTTCTTT.